This TCR beta chain comes out of a study of response to subunit inactivated influenza vaccine. Findings and caveats of the study: The authors suggested that few new T cells are recruited per seasonal influenza vaccination.

MiXCR, applied by TCRdb to the RT-PCR reads, yields one record per CDR3 protein. The table records 200,000 to 300,000 distinct CDR3 sequences, 9% to 15% of them present only once. With regard to this clonotype: Antigen unknown.

Germline values: CDR1 DFQATT, CDR2 SNEGSKA (reference sequence). Trimming pared 3 bases from V and 5 bases from J, leaving 16 bases between. The CDR3 extends over 14 amino acids. The sample was non-naive T cells sorted from PBMCs, taken around 15 days before vaccination. The chain links TRBV20-1 to TRBJ1-1; possible D gene TRBD1, 5 bases. The TCR comes from a man aged 50 or older who received an inactivated influenza vaccine. The CDR3, as DNA: TGCAGTGCTAGCCCCCGGGCAGGGAGAACTGAAGCTTTCTTT. The encoded protein is CSASPRAGRTEAFF.